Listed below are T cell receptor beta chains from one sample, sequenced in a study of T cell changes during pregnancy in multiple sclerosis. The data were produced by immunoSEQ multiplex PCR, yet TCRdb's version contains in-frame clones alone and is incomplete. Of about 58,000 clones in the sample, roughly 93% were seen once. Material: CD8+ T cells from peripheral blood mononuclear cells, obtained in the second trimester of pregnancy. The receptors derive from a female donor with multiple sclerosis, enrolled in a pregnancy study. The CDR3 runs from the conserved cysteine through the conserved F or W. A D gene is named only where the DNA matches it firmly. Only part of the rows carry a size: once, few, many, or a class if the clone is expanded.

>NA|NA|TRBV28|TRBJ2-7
TGTGCCAGCAGCTCCGACAGCTACGAGCAGTACTTC
CASSSDSYEQYF
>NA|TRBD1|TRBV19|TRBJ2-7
TGTGCCAGTAGTGTCGCCGGGACAGATGATTACGAGCAGTACTTC
CASSVAGTDDYEQYF
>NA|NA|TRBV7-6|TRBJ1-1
TGTGCCAGCAGCTTTCGACCAGGGGCGGACACTGAAGCTTTCTTT
CASSFRPGADTEAFF
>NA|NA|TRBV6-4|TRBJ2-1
TGTGCCAGCAGTGGGCTAGAGGGTGACAATGAGCAGTTCTTC
CASSGLEGDNEQFF
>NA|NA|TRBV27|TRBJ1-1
TGTGCCAGCAGTACCCAGGGCGCTGAAGCTTTCTTT
CASSTQGAEAFF
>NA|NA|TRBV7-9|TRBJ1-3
TGTGCCAGCAGCCAGGCCCCAGGATATGGAAACACCATATATTTT
CASSQAPGYGNTIYF
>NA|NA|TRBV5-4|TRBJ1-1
TGTGCCAGCAGCGGAAGCGGTAACACTGAAGCTTTCTTT
CASSGSGNTEAFF
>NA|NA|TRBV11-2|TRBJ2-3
TGTGCCAGTAGTGCAGGGGTGGCTAGCGGACTCACAGATACGCAGTATTTT
CASSAGVASGLTDTQYF
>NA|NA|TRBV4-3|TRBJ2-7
TGCGCCAGCAGCCAAGGAAGATCTGCGGCCTACGAGCAGTACTTC
CASSQGRSAAYEQYF
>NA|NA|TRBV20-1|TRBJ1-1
TGCAGTGTTACAGGGAACACTGAAGCTTTCTTT
CSVTGNTEAFF
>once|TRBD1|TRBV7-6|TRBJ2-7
TGTGCCAGCAGCTCCGGGACAGGGGGTACCTACGAGCAGTACTTC
CASSSGTGGTYEQYF
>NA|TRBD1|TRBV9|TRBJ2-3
TGTGCCAGCAGCGGAGTAAACAGGGGAGTGGATACGCAGTATTTT
CASSGVNRGVDTQYF
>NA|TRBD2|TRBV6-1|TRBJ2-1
TGTGCCACCGGCGGGGGGCTACCCTACAATGAGCAGTTCTTC
CATGGGLPYNEQFF
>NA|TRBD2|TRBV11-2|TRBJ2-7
TGTGCCAGCAGCGCCCAAACTAGCGGGGGAACCTACGAGCAGTACTTC
CASSAQTSGGTYEQYF
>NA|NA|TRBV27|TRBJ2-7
TGTGCCAGCAGTGGGGGCGCGACGGGGAGTTACGAGCAGTACTTC
CASSGGATGSYEQYF
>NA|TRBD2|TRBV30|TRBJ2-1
TGTGCCTGGCTGCCCGGGGTAGCGGGAGGGAGTGAGCAGTTCTTC
CAWLPGVAGGSEQFF
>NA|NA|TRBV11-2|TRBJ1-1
TGTGCCAGCAGGATTGAAGGAGGGAACACTGAAGCTTTCTTT
CASRIEGGNTEAFF
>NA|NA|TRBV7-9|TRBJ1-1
TGTGCCAGCCGTTTGGGGGGAGCTGAAGCTTTCTTT
CASRLGGAEAFF
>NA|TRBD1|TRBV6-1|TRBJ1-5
TGTGCCAGCAGTGGGGGACAGGGGGCGGCCCAATATAGCAATCAGCCCCAGCATTTT
CASSGGQGAAQYSNQPQHF
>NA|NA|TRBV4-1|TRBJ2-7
TGCGCCAGCAGCCAAATTGACTCCCGTCGCGAGCAGTACTTC
CASSQIDSRREQYF